The next 18 T cell receptor beta chains were all read from a single sample in a study of blood T cell repertoires in COVID-19. TCRdb's table, derived via immunoSEQ multiplex PCR, lists solely in-frame clones and lacks some. Here the sample spans over 250,000 clones, around four fifths being singletons. The sample taken for sequencing was peripheral blood. These receptors were collected from a woman aged 50 to 60 who had recovered from COVID-19.

This clone has just one count. This rearrangement joins TRBV5-4 to TRBJ2-7; possible D gene TRBD2, 5 bases. CDR1 and CDR2 from the germline V gene are SGHNT and YYREEE (reference sequence). Trimming removed 1 base at V and 0 bases at J, with 11 bases between. This CDR3 has 15 amino acids. The CDR3 spells CASSLSAGSSYEQYF. CDR3 DNA: TGTGCCAGCAGCTTGTCGGCTGGGAGCTCCTACGAGCAGTACTTC.

V and J are TRBV6-2 or TRBV6-3 and TRBJ1-1; tentative D call: TRBD1 (5 bases). The CDR3 is made up of 13 amino acids. CDR1 is MNHEY and CDR2 is SVGEGT in the germline V gene. Trimming took 4 bases from V and 5 from J, leaving 11 bases between them. CDR3 in amino acids: CASSFQGITEAFF. DNA for the CDR3: TGTGCCAGCAGTTTCCAGGGTATAACTGAAGCTTTCTTT.

V is TRBV10-3 and J is TRBJ2-7; D may be TRBD1 (6 bases). The V gene's germline CDR1 is ENHRY and CDR2 SYGVKD. CDR3 length: 16 amino acids. The V gene lost 4 bases and the J gene lost 4 bases, with 20 bases spanning the gap. CDR3: CAISAEPGQRAYEQYF. CDR3 coding DNA: TGTGCCATCAGTGCCGAACCGGGACAAAGAGCGTACGAGCAGTACTTC.

J is TRBJ2-3 and V is TRBV15, with TRBD2 identical over 13 bases. The germline gives CDR1 LNHNV, CDR2 YYDKDF (reference sequence). J was trimmed by 0 bases and V by 3 bases; bases with no gene match: 0. The CDR3 has 16 residues. The CDR3 region has the DNA TGTGCCACCAGCAGGGGACTAGCGGGAAGCACAGATACGCAGTATTTT. Translated, it gives CATSRGLAGSTDTQYF.

The CDR3 region has the DNA TGTGCCAGCAGCATTGACAGCTCTGGGGCCAACGTCCTGACTTTC. Translating gives CASSIDSSGANVLTF. The chain links TRBV5-4 to TRBJ2-6; D may be TRBD1 (5 bases). Per the germline V gene, CDR1 is SGHNT and CDR2 is YYREEE (reference sequence). Trimming left V 4 bases short and J 0 bases short, with 8 bases between. The CDR3 covers 15 residues. Based on the CDR3 plus reference TRBV5-4 and TRBJ2-6, the full variable domain is ETGVTQSPTHLIKTRGQQVTLRCSSQSGHNTVSWYQQALGQGPQFIFQYYREEENGRGNFPPRFSGLQFPNYSSELNVNALELDDSALYLCASSIDSSGANVLTFGAGSRLTVL.

The chain carries TRBV3-1 (or the pseudogene TRBV3-2) and TRBJ2-1; 16 bases line up with TRBD2. CDR3 length: 16 amino acids. From germline, CDR1 is LGHDT and CDR2 YNNKEL (reference sequence). The ends lost 3 bases at V and 10 bases at J; junction bases unmatched: 6. Here the CDR3 reads CASSQNGTSGGGEQFF. The CDR3 DNA reads TGTGCCAGCAGCCAGAACGGGACTAGCGGGGGGGGAGAGCAGTTCTTC.

The chain joins TRBV6-2 or TRBV6-3 to TRBJ2-5; D possibly corresponds to TRBD2 (7 bases). Germline-derived CDR1 and CDR2 are MNHEY and SVGEGT. Trimming left V 2 bases short and J 0 bases short, with 13 bases between. This CDR3 contains 16 residues. The CDR3 region is CASSYGGGLYQETQYF. For the CDR3, the DNA is TGTGCCAGCAGTTACGGGGGGGGGCTTTACCAAGAGACCCAGTACTTC.

Ten or more counts support this clone. V is TRBV30 and J is TRBJ2-7, with 7 positions matching TRBD1. The CDR3 runs 15 residues. V lost 2 bases, J lost 2 bases, and 9 bases stayed unmatched. Per germline, CDR1 GTSNPN and CDR2 SVGIG (reference sequence). The CDR3 DNA reads TGTGCCTGGAGTTCCCTGGGACAGCTTACCTACGAGCAGTACTTC. It encodes CAWSSLGQLTYEQYF.

The chain recombines TRBV9 with TRBJ2-5; D might be TRBD1 (7 bases). This CDR3 is built from 16 residues. Germline CDR1 SGDLS, CDR2 YYNGEE. Trimming shortened V by 3 bases and J by 5 bases, and 20 bases separated the two germline ends. For the CDR3, the DNA is TGTGCCAGCAGCGCCAACCAGGGGGGTCGCGAGGAGACCCAGTACTTC. Translation: CASSANQGGREETQYF.

The V gene is TRBV6-1, the J gene TRBJ2-6, with D unclear. The V gene's germline CDR1 is MNHNS and CDR2 SASEGT. The CDR3 is made up of 15 amino acids. V was clipped by 5 bases and J by 1 base, with 9 bases between them. CDR3 amino acids: CASSSAQSGANVLTF. CDR3 nucleotide sequence: TGTGCCAGCAGTTCCGCACAGTCTGGGGCCAACGTCCTGACTTTC.

This rearrangement joins TRBV29-1 to TRBJ1-4, with 7 positions matching TRBD1. CDR1 is SQVTM and CDR2 is ANQGSEA in the germline V gene. Losses at the gene ends were 5 bases for V and 5 bases for J; bases not matched to a gene: 8. This CDR3 is 14 amino acids long. As DNA, the CDR3 is TGCAGCGTTAAAAAGGGACAGCTCAATGAAAAACTGTTTTTT. It specifies CSVKKGQLNEKLFF.

The chain has TRBV28 and TRBJ2-7; TRBD1 agrees at 9 bases. Germline CDR1 is MDHEN and CDR2 is SYDVKM. V was pared by 6 bases and J by 4 bases, with 10 bases of the junction left unmatched. CDR3 length equals 15 residues. As DNA, the CDR3 is TGTGCCAGCAGAACGCCGGGACAGGGATCATACGAGCAGTACTTC. Its translation: CASRTPGQGSYEQYF.

This clone was recorded once. V gene TRBV28 combines with J gene TRBJ2-5; 8 nucleotides match TRBD2. Germline loops: CDR1 MDHEN, CDR2 SYDVKM. V was pared by 5 bases and J by 5 bases, with 10 bases of the junction left unmatched. This CDR3 has 15 residues. CDR3 loop: CASSTTGGPSETQYF. Written as DNA, the CDR3 is TGTGCCAGCAGTACGACGGGAGGGCCCTCGGAGACCCAGTACTTC.

The chain joins TRBV7-9 to TRBJ1-1, with 7 bases that match TRBD1. Germline V gene lookup returns CDR1 SEHNR and CDR2 FQNEAQ (reference sequence). V shed 2 bases and J 3 bases; nucleotides not matched to a gene: 9. The CDR3 loop spans 16 amino acids. The CDR3 region has the DNA TGTGCCAGCAGCTTAACCAGGGGGGATGGGTACACTGAAGCTTTCTTT. This gives the protein CASSLTRGDGYTEAFF.

V usage is TRBV5-1 and J usage is TRBJ1-3, with D perhaps matching TRBD1 (5 bases). The CDR3 has 17 amino acids. V gave up 3 bases and J gave up 3 bases, with 19 bases separating them. Germline V gene data show CDR1 as SGHRS and CDR2 as YFSETQ. CDR3: CASSSTPGGDSGNTIYF. DNA of the CDR3: TGCGCCAGCAGCTCCACCCCCGGAGGGGATAGTGGAAACACCATATATTTT.

This clone is a singleton in its sample. This chain joins TRBV21-1 and TRBJ2-7; TRBD1 reflects the table's D call only, with no check against the DNA. TRBV21-1 is classified as a pseudogene. The length of the CDR3 is 13 residues. DNA of the CDR3: TGTGCCAGCATGCGGCAGGGTGTCCACGAGCAGTACTTC. This sequence encodes CASMRQGVHEQYF.

The rearrangement uses TRBV6-4 and TRBJ2-3, with 13 bases identical to TRBD2. The J segment lost 9 bases and the V segment lost 6 bases, leaving 6 bases of the junction unmatched. In germline, CDR1 is MRHNA, CDR2 SNTAGT. The CDR3 has 14 amino acids. CDR3 DNA sequence: TGTGCCAGCAGGAGGACTAGCGGGAGTATGACGCAGTATTTT. Translating gives CASRRTSGSMTQYF.

Only one count was recorded for this clone. This chain joins TRBV19 and TRBJ2-5; 14 bases are a match to TRBD2. This CDR3 contains 16 residues. Germline trimming cut 9 bases from V and 4 bases from J; bases unmatched to any gene: 10. Germline CDR1 is LNHDA and CDR2 is SQIVND (reference sequence). The CDR3 DNA reads as TGTGCCAGCCATGGGACTAGCGGGGGCGCGGGAGAGACCCAGTACTTC. Its translation: CASHGTSGGAGETQYF. Combining the CDR3 with reference TRBV19 and TRBJ2-5 gives the whole variable domain DGGITQSPKYLFRKEGQNVTLSCEQNLNHDAMYWYRQDPGQGLRLIYYSQIVNDFQKGDIAEGYSVSREKKESFPLTVTSAQKNPTAFYLCASHGTSGGAGETQYFGPGTRLLVL.